This T cell receptor (beta chain) is drawn from a study of cytomegalovirus exposure and HLA in healthy donors. The overall study: An earlier analysis found 117 million unique TCR beta sequences from approximately 200 million T cells.

Comments on this clone: The antigen remains undetermined.

General observations from the study: TCR beta V segments were, for the most part, productive about 87% or about 30% of the time in an earlier analysis. The study recorded 150 to 200 TCR beta chains that were cytomegalovirus-associated.

Germline CDR1 GTSNPN, CDR2 SVGIG (reference sequence). The CDR3 runs 14 residues. With 3 bases removed from V and 8 bases from J, the gap between germline ends came to 19 bases. 60 Vbeta and 13 Jbeta primers were used in PCR. The data were produced by immunoSEQ multiplex PCR, yet TCRdb's version contains in-frame clones alone and is incomplete. The table records 110,000 to 150,000 clones, 65% to 80% of them present only once. The sequenced sample was PBMCs. The sequence was collected from a man aged 30 to 45 in good health and CMV-seronegative. The V gene is TRBV30, the J gene TRBJ1-2; D may be TRBD1 (6 bases). In DNA form, the CDR3 reads TGTGCCTGGAGGCAAACAGGGTTGATTTGGGGCTACACCTTC. This encodes CAWRQTGLIWGYTF.